This T cell receptor (beta chain) was profiled in a study of blood T cell repertoires in COVID-19. Overall study: T cells, B-cell-depleted T cells, or PBMCs provided the cDNA or gDNA that served as material.

Clones were sequenced by immunoSEQ multiplex PCR, and TCRdb holds only the in-frame ones, with some missing. The table has about 110,000 clones, approximately 82% seen once. Trimming cost V 0 bases and J 0 bases, with 9 bases left between them. The CDR3 sequence is 14 residues long. Per germline, CDR1 SQVTM and CDR2 ANQGSEA. The sequence was collected from a woman in her 70s with acute or convalescent COVID-19. V and J are TRBV29-1 and TRBJ2-7, with D possibly matching TRBD1 (6 bases). Sequenced material: peripheral blood. CDR3 amino acids: CSVEDSGASYEQYF. The CDR3 nucleotides read TGCAGCGTTGAAGATTCAGGGGCCTCCTACGAGCAGTACTTC.